This entry describes one T cell receptor beta chain. These data are taken from a study of T cell changes during pregnancy in multiple sclerosis. Produced via immunoSEQ multiplex PCR; TCRdb's table is partial and in-frame only. In the table there are roughly 46,000 clones, approximately 92% of which are singletons. In germline, CDR1 is MDHEN, CDR2 SYDVKM. The ends were cut back, 3 bases at V and 0 bases at J, with 6 bases in the middle. CDR3 length equals 15 residues. V usage is TRBV28 and J usage is TRBJ2-6; no reliable D call. This TCR was recovered from a female donor with multiple sclerosis, enrolled in a pregnancy study. Specimen: CD8+ T cells from peripheral blood mononuclear cells, collected after pregnancy. CDR3 amino acids: CASSFHSSGANVLTF. For the CDR3, the DNA is TGTGCCAGCAGTTTTCACAGCTCTGGGGCCAACGTCCTGACTTTC. Complete variable domain (other parts from reference TRBV28 and TRBJ2-6): DVKVTQSSRYLVKRTGEKVFLECVQDMDHENMFWYRQDPGLGLRLIYFSYDVKMKEKGDIPEGYSVSREKKERFSLILESASTNQTSMYLCASSFHSSGANVLTFGAGSRLTVL.